The text below deals with one T cell receptor (beta chain). Which antigen it targets is not known. No much larger clonotype is one base removed from it; base qualities were not supplied. This sample was taken from a study of ipilimumab plus nivolumab after autologous stem cell transplantation (dated by TCRdb to the early 2020s). With respect to the entire study: The median number of doses received by trial patients was about 5 for ipilimumab and about eight for nivolumab. Both primary refractory and relapsed disease were represented in the DLBCL cohort, where 18-month progression-free survival was around 84% and 29%, respectively. The trial enrolled patients with high-risk diffuse large B cell lymphoma, mature T cell lymphoma, or multiple myeloma undergoing autologous transplant. The intent-to-treat population of the trial consisted of approximately 35 patients. Broader findings and caveats from the paper: Combined checkpoint inhibition as post-transplant consolidation was concluded by the authors to appear tolerable. According to the authors, a biologic rationale for studying the approach further came from T cell receptor repertoire, regulatory T cell phenotype and gut microbiota profiles.

Checkpoint therapy began 14 to 28 days after autologous transplant, with ipilimumab given at 1 mg/kg intravenously on day 1 of selected weeks. The nivolumab dose was 3 mg/kg intravenously, delivered on day 1 of weeks 1, 4, 7, 10, and every two weeks through week 26. This was a Phase Ib clinical trial that tested ipilimumab plus nivolumab, given as combined checkpoint inhibition, for consolidation following autologous stem cell transplantation. Libraries were made using the immunoSEQ multiplex PCR assay. TCRdb carries this immuneACCESS record with in-frame sequences only. Its versions omit some clonotypes, under half of them owing to an unresolved V gene in the studies checked, with the rest unexplained. The sample includes about 21,000 clones, with 77% observed a single time. More than 15% of the sample is in the top ten clones. A distance of 8 bases separates the germline ends of V and J, which lose 2 bases and 1 base respectively. Including the terminal cysteine and phenylalanine, the CDR3 comprises 14 residues. The DNA shown is the 42-base CDR3, in frame from base 1. From the germline V gene (reference sequence), CDR1 is LNHDA and CDR2 is SQIVND.

The rearranged chain carries TRBV19 and TRBJ2-5; the D call is tentative, TRBD1 or TRBD2, as each matches 5 bases. The material was PBMCs, obtained in a trial of ipilimumab plus nivolumab as post-transplant consolidation. The clonotype comes from a male donor with diffuse large B-cell lymphoma. The CDR3 loop reads CASSIRDLQETQYF. The nucleotide sequence is TGTGCCAGTAGTATACGGGACCTCCAAGAGACCCAGTACTTC.